This T cell receptor beta chain was found in a study of shared clonotypes between healthy human individuals. On the study more broadly: Per donor, three plates held CD4 naive cells, three held CD4 memory, two held CD8 naive and one held CD8 memory.

Sequenced by immunoSEQ multiplex PCR; TCRdb stores in-frame clones only, minus some. The sample lists just over 2,000,000 clones; less than 95% were seen once. CD45RO-negative CD8 cells positively selected for CCR7 made up the naive population, which excluded terminally differentiated effector memory CD45RA+ cells. The sequencing sample was made of naive CD8+ T cells sorted from blood. The TCR sequence derives from a man younger than 35 in good health.

CDR3 sequence reads: CAWRLAGGLNNEQFF. In DNA, the CDR3 is TGTGCCTGGAGACTAGCGGGAGGGCTTAACAATGAGCAGTTCTTC. The genes are TRBV30 and TRBJ2-1; 13 bases align to TRBD2. The CDR3 spans 15 residues. J gave up 5 bases and V 3 bases, and 4 bases lay outside the gene matches. CDR1 GTSNPN and CDR2 SVGIG come from the germline V gene (reference sequence).